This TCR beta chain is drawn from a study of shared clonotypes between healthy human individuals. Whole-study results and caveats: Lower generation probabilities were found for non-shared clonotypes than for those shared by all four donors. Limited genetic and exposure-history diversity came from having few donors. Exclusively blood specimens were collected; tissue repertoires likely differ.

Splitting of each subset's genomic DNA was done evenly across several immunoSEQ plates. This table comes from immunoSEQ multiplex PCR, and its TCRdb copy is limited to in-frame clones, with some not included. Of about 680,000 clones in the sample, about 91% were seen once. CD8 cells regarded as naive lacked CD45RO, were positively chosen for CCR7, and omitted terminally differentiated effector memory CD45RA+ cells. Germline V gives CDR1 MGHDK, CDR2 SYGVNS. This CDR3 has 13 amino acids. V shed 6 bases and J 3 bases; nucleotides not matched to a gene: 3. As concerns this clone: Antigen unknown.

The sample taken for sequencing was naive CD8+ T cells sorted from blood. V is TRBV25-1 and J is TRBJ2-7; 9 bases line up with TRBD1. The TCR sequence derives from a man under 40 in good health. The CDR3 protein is CASRGQGFYEQYF. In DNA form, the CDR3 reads TGTGCCAGCAGGGGACAGGGCTTCTACGAGCAGTACTTC.